Below are 17 T cell receptor beta chains sequenced from a single sample in a study of human T cells and chemical hapten exposure. The sample's time point: patch test 2, 6 weeks after DPC sensitization. Treatment specified: therapeutic diphenylcyclopropenone sensitization with weekly scalp DPC. TCRdb redid the calling of the RACE reads with MiXCR, one entry per CDR3 protein. The table lists a few hundred thousand distinct CDR3 sequences, more than 5% of them singletons, with about 5% in the top ten. Material: whole blood, obtained in connection with sensitization to the hapten diphenylcyclopropenone (DPC). The source of these receptors is a woman in her late teens or twenties with alopecia areata. Some clones in this sample may be carry-over from other donors' samples.

Ten or more counts support this clonotype. The chain uses TRBV4-2 and TRBJ1-2; 8 nucleotides agree with TRBD1. The CDR3 consists of 16 residues. V shed 1 base and J 4 bases; nucleotides not matched to a gene: 8. In germline, CDR1 is LGHNA, CDR2 YNFKEQ. CDR3 amino acids: CASSQGTTGASYGYTF. CDR3 nucleotides: TGTGCCAGCAGCCAAGGGACGACAGGGGCTTCCTATGGCTACACCTTC.

In its sample, this clonotype was seen many times. The chain combines TRBV4-3 with TRBJ1-5, with unresolved D. The CDR3 runs 13 residues. The germline V gene has CDR1 LGHNA and CDR2 YSLEER. The V and J ends lost 0 bases and 6 bases respectively, with 6 bases between them. The CDR3 coding sequence is TGCGCCAGCAGCCAAGATTTGAGTCAGCCCCAGCATTTT. Encoded protein: CASSQDLSQPQHF.

This clonotype appeared many times. V and J are TRBV27 and TRBJ1-2, with 8 bases matching TRBD1. V shed 8 bases and J 2 bases; nucleotides not matched to a gene: 10. The CDR3 contains 15 residues. The germline V gene encodes CDR1 MNHEY and CDR2 SMNVEV (reference sequence). CDR3 nucleotides: TGTGCCAGCGGGTTATTGGACAGGGCCAACTATGGCTACACCTTC. Translated, it gives CASGLLDRANYGYTF.

This clonotype was recorded a few times. This chain joins TRBV28 and TRBJ1-1, with D possibly TRBD1 on 6 matching bases. Germline V gene data show CDR1 as MDHEN and CDR2 as SYDVKM. V gave up 7 bases and J gave up 11 bases, with 14 bases separating them. This CDR3 comprises 11 residues. The DNA of the CDR3 is TGTGCCAGCACATCGGACAGTACGGCTTTCTTT. Protein: CASTSDSTAFF.

This clonotype was counted between two and nine times. The J gene is TRBJ1-1, the V gene TRBV6-2 or TRBV6-3, with a weak D call TRBD1 (5 bases). Germline CDR1 is MNHEY and CDR2 is SVGEGT. This CDR3 spans 15 amino acids. The V and J ends lost 0 bases and 7 bases respectively, with 15 bases between them. The CDR3 region is CASSYSPTRGFEAFF. The CDR3 DNA reads TGTGCCAGCAGTTACTCCCCGACACGGGGGTTTGAAGCTTTCTTT.

This clonotype was counted between two and nine times. V gene TRBV6-2 or TRBV6-3 combines with J gene TRBJ1-1; possible D gene TRBD1, 5 bases. Germline loops: CDR1 MNHEY, CDR2 SVGEGT. V was pared by 4 bases and J by 1 base, with 16 bases between. The CDR3 contains 16 residues. The CDR3 nucleotides are TGTGCCAGCAGTTCCGCTTGGGGCAGGCAGAACACTGAAGCTTTCTTT. This gives the protein CASSSAWGRQNTEAFF.

The chain joins TRBV19 to TRBJ1-5, with D uncertain. The CDR3 is 15 amino acids. CDR1 and CDR2 (germline): LNHDA, SQIVND (reference sequence). Trimming cost V 5 bases and J 0 bases, with 11 bases left between them. CDR3 nucleotides: TGTGCCAGTAGTGGTCAAGGATATAGCAATCAGCCCCAGCATTTT. Translation gives CASSGQGYSNQPQHF.

There are many counts of this clonotype. V is TRBV13 and J is TRBJ1-1; D is perhaps TRBD1 (6 bases). This CDR3 spans 13 amino acids. The V end lost 1 base, the J end lost 6 bases, and 9 bases lay between the germline ends. In germline, CDR1 is PRHDT, CDR2 FYEKMQ (reference sequence). The CDR3 region has the DNA TGTGCCAGCAGCTTAGACAGGGCCGCTGAAGCTTTCTTT. Protein: CASSLDRAAEAFF. Full variable domain (remainder filled in from reference TRBV13 and TRBJ1-1): AAGVIQSPRHLIKEKRETATLKCYPIPRHDTVYWYQQGPGQDPQFLISFYEKMQSDKGSIPDRFSAQQFSDYHSELNMSSLELGDSALYFCASSLDRAAEAFFGQGTRLTVV.

This clonotype was detected only once. Being one base from a much bigger clone, this may be a read error. This sequence joins TRBV24-1 and TRBJ1-5, with a possible D match to TRBD1 (5 bases). V was shortened by 9 bases and J by 7 bases, with 21 bases between the two germline ends. Germline V gene lookup returns CDR1 KGHDR and CDR2 SFDVKD. This CDR3 contains 15 residues. The CDR3 loop is CATALSGSGSQPQHF. The CDR3 DNA sequence: TGTGCCACCGCCTTATCCGGGTCAGGGTCGCAGCCCCAGCATTTT.

This clonotype was counted ten times or more. The chain links TRBV7-2 to TRBJ1-4; the D gene is possibly TRBD1 (5 bases). Looked up from germline, CDR1 is SGHTA and CDR2 is FQGNSA. There are 16 residues in the CDR3. The V and J ends lost 1 base and 6 bases respectively, with 15 bases between them. CDR3 in amino acids: CASSLGGRARDEKLFF. The CDR3 nucleotides are TGTGCCAGCAGCTTAGGGGGCCGGGCCAGGGATGAAAAACTGTTTTTT.

This clonotype was seen ten or more times. The J gene is TRBJ1-2, the V gene TRBV12-3 or TRBV12-4; D is unresolved. The CDR3 sequence is 13 residues long. V was clipped by 3 bases and J by 3 bases, with 8 bases between them. The CDR3 coding sequence is TGTGCCAGCAGTTTCGGGGTTGACTATGGCTACACCTTC. The encoded protein is CASSFGVDYGYTF.

This clonotype was seen many times. The CDR3 region is CASSTPEQSYNEKLFF. The CDR3 nucleotides read TGTGCCAGCAGTACCCCCGAGCAGTCCTATAATGAAAAACTGTTTTTT. The chain joins TRBV2 to TRBJ1-4; D uncertain. This CDR3 spans 16 amino acids. V lost 5 bases and J 4 bases, leaving 17 bases between the germline ends. Germline V gives CDR1 SNHLY, CDR2 FYNNEI.

This clonotype has at least ten counts. The chain joins TRBV6-2 or TRBV6-3 to TRBJ1-3; D remains unclear. Looked up from germline, CDR1 is MNHEY and CDR2 is SVGEGT. Trimming took off 11 bases at V and 0 bases at J, with 20 bases between the two ends. CDR3 length: 16 residues. The CDR3 coding sequence is TGTGCCTCAAAACGCGGAGGGTTCTTCTCTGGAAACACCATATATTTT. This codes for CASKRGGFFSGNTIYF.

This clonotype was counted between two and nine times. The chain carries TRBV28 and TRBJ2-3; possible D gene TRBD1, 6 bases. V gave up 6 bases and J gave up 1 base, with 20 bases separating them. The V gene's germline CDR1 is MDHEN and CDR2 SYDVKM. This CDR3 spans 17 amino acids. Here the CDR3 reads CASSGLQGRGGTDTQYF. The CDR3 coding sequence is TGTGCCAGCAGCGGATTACAGGGAAGAGGGGGCACAGATACGCAGTATTTT.

This clonotype was observed a few times. The rearrangement uses TRBV4-3 and TRBJ1-1; D is possibly TRBD1 (5 bases). Germline CDR1 is LGHNA and CDR2 is YSLEER. This CDR3 is 18 amino acids long. Trimming took off 3 bases at V and 1 base at J, with 21 bases between the two ends. The CDR3 sequence is CASSHNPGYGLRNTEAFF. DNA of the CDR3: TGCGCCAGCAGCCACAACCCAGGGTACGGTCTGCGGAACACTGAAGCTTTCTTT.

This chain joins TRBV5-1 and TRBJ2-7; possibly TRBD1 or TRBD2 for D (5 bases each). CDR3 length: 14 residues. Germline CDR1 is SGHRS and CDR2 is YFSETQ. V was clipped by 0 bases and J by 6 bases, with 13 bases between them. The chain's CDR3 is CASSLDKGPSEQYF. The CDR3 nucleotides read TGCGCCAGCAGCTTGGACAAGGGACCTAGCGAGCAGTACTTC.

This clonotype was recorded at least ten times. The chain uses TRBV12-3 or TRBV12-4 and TRBJ1-1, with unresolved D. With 6 bases removed from V and 0 bases from J, the gap between germline ends came to 14 bases. The CDR3 runs to 15 residues. The CDR3 region has the DNA TGTGCCAGCAGCTTTCTCGACACATTGAACACTGAAGCTTTCTTT. Translating gives CASSFLDTLNTEAFF.